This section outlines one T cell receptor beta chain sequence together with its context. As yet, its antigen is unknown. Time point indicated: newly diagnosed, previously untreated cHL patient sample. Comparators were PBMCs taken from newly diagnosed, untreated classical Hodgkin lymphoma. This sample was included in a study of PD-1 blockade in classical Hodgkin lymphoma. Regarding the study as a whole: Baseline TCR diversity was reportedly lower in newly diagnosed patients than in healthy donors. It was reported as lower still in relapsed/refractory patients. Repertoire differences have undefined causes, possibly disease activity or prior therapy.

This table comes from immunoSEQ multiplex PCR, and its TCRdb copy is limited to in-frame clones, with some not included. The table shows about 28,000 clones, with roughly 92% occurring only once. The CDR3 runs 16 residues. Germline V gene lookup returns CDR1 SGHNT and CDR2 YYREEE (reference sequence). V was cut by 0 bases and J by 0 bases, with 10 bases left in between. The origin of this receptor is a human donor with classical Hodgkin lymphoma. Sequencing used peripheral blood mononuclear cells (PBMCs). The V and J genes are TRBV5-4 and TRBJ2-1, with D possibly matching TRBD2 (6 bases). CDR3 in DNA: TGTGCCAGCAGCTTGGGGTTAGCGGCCTCCTACAATGAGCAGTTCTTC. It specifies CASSLGLAASYNEQFF.